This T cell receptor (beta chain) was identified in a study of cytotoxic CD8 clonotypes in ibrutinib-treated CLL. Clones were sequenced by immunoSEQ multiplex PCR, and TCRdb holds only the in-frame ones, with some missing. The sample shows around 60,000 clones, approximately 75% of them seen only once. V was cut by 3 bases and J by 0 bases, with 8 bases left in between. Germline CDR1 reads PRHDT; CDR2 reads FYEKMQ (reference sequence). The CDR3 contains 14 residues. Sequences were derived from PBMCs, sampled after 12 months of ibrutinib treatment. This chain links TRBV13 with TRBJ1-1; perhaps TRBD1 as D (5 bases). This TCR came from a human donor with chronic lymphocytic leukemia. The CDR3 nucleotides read TGTGCCAGCAGCTTCGGACAAGTGAACACTGAAGCTTTCTTT. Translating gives CASSFGQVNTEAFF.